This is a list of T cell receptor beta chains from one sample in a study of cytomegalovirus exposure and HLA in healthy donors. Using immunoSEQ multiplex PCR, the repertoire was profiled, and TCRdb retains in-frame clones only, with some absent. This table has around 58,000 clones, over 65% appearing once. The sequencing input was PBMCs. Receptor source: a man aged 35 to 55 in good health and CMV-seropositive. CDR3s include the opening cysteine and the closing phenylalanine or tryptophan. The D gene is left open where the match is weak. Clone size is stated in some rows and not others, as once, few, many or a class when expanded.

>15|.|.|TRBV5-1|TRBJ2-3
CASSFDGDPTDTQYF
TGCGCCAGCAGCTTTGACGGGGATCCCACAGATACGCAGTATTTT
>17|once|TRBD1|TRBV7-3|TRBJ1-2
CASSTYHSGTGVYGYTF
TGTGCCAGCAGCACATACCACTCCGGGACAGGGGTCTATGGCTACACCTTC
>15|.|.|TRBV5-1|TRBJ2-7
CASSLGRGFSYEQYF
TGCGCCAGCAGCTTGGGCCGGGGTTTCTCCTACGAGCAGTACTTC
>15|.|TRBD1|TRBV7-9|TRBJ2-1
CASSRLGQPNNEQFF
TGTGCCAGCAGCCGATTGGGACAGCCTAACAATGAGCAGTTCTTC
>13|.|TRBD1|TRBV2|TRBJ1-5
CASSDQGGQPQHF
TGTGCCAGCAGTGACCAGGGGGGTCAGCCCCAGCATTTT
>13|.|.|TRBV2|TRBJ1-2
CASSVRGGDGYTF
TGTGCCAGCAGTGTTAGGGGAGGGGATGGCTACACCTTC
>14|few|.|TRBV9|TRBJ1-2
CASSVATENYGYTF
TGTGCCAGCAGCGTAGCTACAGAGAACTATGGCTACACCTTC
>15|.|TRBD1|TRBV5-8|TRBJ2-4
CASSPTGQVKNIQYF
TGTGCCAGCAGCCCGACGGGACAGGTCAAAAACATTCAGTACTTC
>14|.|.|TRBV5-4|TRBJ2-1
CASSLVGPGDEQFF
TGTGCCAGCAGCTTGGTTGGGCCGGGGGATGAGCAGTTCTTC
>13|.|TRBD1|TRBV18|TRBJ2-7
CASSPGTAYEQYF
TGTGCCAGCTCACCTGGGACAGCCTACGAGCAGTACTTC
>16|.|.|TRBV7-6|TRBJ1-1
CASSLNRGGEGTEAFF
TGTGCCAGCAGCTTAAATCGGGGGGGCGAGGGCACTGAAGCTTTCTTT
>14|.|.|TRBV5-1|TRBJ1-5
CASSLSGSNQPQHF
TGCGCCAGCAGCTTGTCAGGGAGCAATCAGCCCCAGCATTTT
>12|.|TRBD1|TRBV6-6|TRBJ1-2
CARPGTGGGYTF
TGTGCCAGACCGGGGACAGGCGGGGGCTACACCTTC
>15|.|TRBD1|TRBV2|TRBJ1-1
CASRSQGVRSTEAFF
TGTGCCAGCCGCTCACAGGGGGTCAGAAGCACTGAAGCTTTCTTT